These 32 T cell receptor beta chains were sequenced from one sample in a study of identical twins. TCRdb processed the 5' RACE reads anew with MiXCR; each CDR3 protein has one entry. The table includes around 510,000 distinct CDR3 sequences, roughly an eighth detected once. These data also featured in a second study, about yellow fever vaccine responses in identical twins.

Sequenced input: CD4+ T cells sorted from blood. These receptors were collected from a woman under 30 in good health.

Regarding this clonotype: It may be a read error: a sequence one base away is much more abundant. The gene calls are TRBV24-1 and TRBJ2-3; a possible D gene is TRBD2 (5 bases). Germline V gene data show CDR1 as KGHDR and CDR2 as SFDVKD. The CDR3 sequence is 16 residues long. In DNA, the CDR3 is TGTGCCGCCAGTGATTTGTTTCGAGGGTCCGTCGGTACGCAGTATTTT. This sequence encodes CAASDLFRGSVGTQYF.

The CDR3 protein is CASSLKGVTDTQYF. Written as DNA, the CDR3 is TGTGCCAGCAGCTTAAAAGGGGTCACAGATACGCAGTATTTT. This chain links TRBV7-3 with TRBJ2-3, with a tentative D call TRBD1 (5 bases). Germline CDR1 is SGHTA and CDR2 is FQGTGA. Trimming cost V 1 base and J 2 bases, with 7 bases left between them. The length of the CDR3 is 14 residues.

This clonotype turned up a few times. The chain uses TRBV29-1 and TRBJ2-2; D perhaps matches TRBD1 (5 bases). Germline V CDR1 and CDR2: SQVTM, ANQGSEA. V was clipped by 5 bases and J by 3 bases, with 13 bases between them. This CDR3 comprises 14 residues. The CDR3 DNA is TGCAGCGTTTCTTCTGGGGCAGACACCGGGGAGCTGTTTTTT. Its protein product is CSVSSGADTGELFF.

The chain links TRBV11-2 to TRBJ2-2; 9 bases are shared with TRBD2. The V gene end was trimmed by 7 bases and the J gene end by 1 base; junction bases not matched to a gene: 4. The germline V gene has CDR1 SGHAT and CDR2 FQNNGV. This CDR3 comprises 15 residues. CDR3: CASTRTSENTGELFF. The CDR3, as DNA: TGTGCCAGCACTAGGACTAGCGAGAACACCGGGGAGCTGTTTTTT.

A few counts support this clonotype. The chain joins TRBV5-1 to TRBJ2-7, with D unresolved. The CDR3 covers 12 residues. The germline V gene encodes CDR1 SGHRS and CDR2 YFSETQ. With 1 base removed from V and 6 bases from J, the gap between germline ends came to 8 bases. The CDR3 bases are TGCGCCAGCAGCTTGTACAACGGCGAGCAGTACTTC. Translated, it gives CASSLYNGEQYF.

This clonotype was recorded many times. This sequence joins TRBV3-1 and TRBJ1-6; D is possibly TRBD1 (5 bases). Trimming pared 5 bases from V and 10 bases from J, leaving 15 bases between. The CDR3 loop spans 14 amino acids. The germline V gene encodes CDR1 LGHDT and CDR2 YNNKEL (reference sequence). CDR3 region: CASSTPGGRSPLHF. The CDR3, as DNA: TGTGCCAGCAGCACCCCCGGGGGACGGTCACCCCTCCACTTT.

This clonotype has just a few counts. The V call is TRBV6-5, the J call TRBJ1-4; D not certain. This CDR3 comprises 16 residues. The V and J ends lost 2 bases and 0 bases respectively, with 10 bases between them. Germline V gene lookup returns CDR1 MNHEY and CDR2 SVGAGI. The CDR3: CASSYVRPATNEKLFF. The CDR3, as DNA: TGTGCCAGCAGTTACGTCAGGCCCGCAACTAATGAAAAACTGTTTTTT.

This clonotype was observed at least ten times. The chain combines TRBV20-1 with TRBJ2-5; the match to TRBD1 covers 12 bases. Germline assignment: CDR1 DFQATT and CDR2 SNEGSKA (reference sequence). CDR3 length equals 14 residues. Trimming took 4 bases from V and 4 from J; bases not matched to a gene: 4. CDR3 DNA: TGCAGTGCTACGGGGGACAGGGGGCGAGAGACCCAGTACTTC. Translation: CSATGDRGRETQYF.

This chain uses TRBV20-1 with TRBJ2-2, with 8 bases lining up with TRBD2. Germline-derived CDR1 and CDR2 are DFQATT and SNEGSKA (reference sequence). Trimming removed 1 base from V and 1 base from J; junction bases left unmatched: 2. The CDR3 covers 15 residues. In DNA, the CDR3 is TGCAGTGCTAGAGCGGGGGGGCTGAACACCGGGGAGCTGTTTTTT. It yields the protein CSARAGGLNTGELFF.

In this sample, this clonotype turned up a few times. The chain couples TRBV10-3 to TRBJ2-7; 9 bases match TRBD2. This CDR3 is 14 amino acids long. Per germline, CDR1 ENHRY and CDR2 SYGVKD. With 6 bases clipped from V and 2 bases from J, the junction kept 5 bases outside the gene matches. CDR3 sequence (DNA): TGTGCCATCAGGGGTAGCGGGGGACCCTACGAGCAGTACTTC. Translated, it gives CAIRGSGGPYEQYF.

The chain is built from TRBV7-9 and TRBJ2-7; D call uncertain. There are 14 residues in the CDR3. In germline, CDR1 is SEHNR, CDR2 FQNEAQ (reference sequence). The ends were cut back, 0 bases at V and 3 bases at J, with 9 bases in the middle. The CDR3 reads CASSLAGAHYEQYF. The DNA of the CDR3 is TGTGCCAGCAGCTTAGCCGGCGCACACTACGAGCAGTACTTC.

This clonotype was detected ten times or more. The chain joins TRBV5-1 to TRBJ1-5, with 10 bases fitting TRBD1. CDR3 length: 16 amino acids. V shed 1 base, J shed 2 bases, and the junction held 3 bases outside the gene matches. CDR1 and CDR2 (germline): SGHRS, YFSETQ. The CDR3 here is CASSLSGTGGNQPQHF. The CDR3 DNA is TGCGCCAGCAGCTTGTCAGGGACAGGGGGCAATCAGCCCCAGCATTTT.

The chain uses TRBV6-1 and TRBJ2-7; 11 nucleotides align to TRBD2. This CDR3 has 15 residues. From germline, CDR1 is MNHNS and CDR2 SASEGT. J was trimmed by 0 bases and V by 6 bases; bases with no gene match: 4. CDR3 in DNA: TGTGCCAGCAGCCAACTAGCGGGAGTCTCCTACGAGCAGTACTTC. Protein product: CASSQLAGVSYEQYF.

This chain connects TRBV6-2 or TRBV6-3 to TRBJ1-1, with unresolved D. Germline V lookup: CDR1 MNHEY, CDR2 SVGEGT. The CDR3 is 15 residues long. Trimming shortened V by 3 bases and J by 0 bases, and 11 bases separated the two germline ends. The CDR3 DNA is TGTGCCAGCAGTTATCATGGAAGGATGAACACTGAAGCTTTCTTT. Amino acid sequence: CASSYHGRMNTEAFF.

The rearrangement links TRBV20-1 to TRBJ2-7, with 8 bases matching TRBD2. V shed 3 bases and J 6 bases; nucleotides not matched to a gene: 13. This CDR3 is built from 15 residues. CDR1 is DFQATT and CDR2 is SNEGSKA in the germline V gene (reference sequence). In nucleotides, the CDR3 is TGCAGTGCTAGGAAGATCGGGAGGGAATCTCGCGAGCAGTACTTC. It is translated as CSARKIGRESREQYF.

This clonotype was found a few times. This chain connects TRBV4-2 to TRBJ2-7, with D hard to call. V was cut by 1 base and J by 2 bases, with 9 bases left in between. Germline-derived CDR1 and CDR2 are LGHNA and YNFKEQ. CDR3 length equals 14 residues. In DNA form, the CDR3 reads TGTGCCAGCAGCCAAGCTAGGGCGGCCTACGAGCAGTACTTC. Translating gives CASSQARAAYEQYF.

This clonotype occurred many times. This chain links TRBV28 with TRBJ2-7; D is ambiguous. The ends were cut back, 4 bases at V and 3 bases at J, with 7 bases in the middle. The CDR3 sequence is 12 residues long. Per the germline V gene, CDR1 is MDHEN and CDR2 is SYDVKM. CDR3: CASSSMGYEQYF. CDR3 DNA: TGTGCCAGCAGTTCAATGGGCTACGAGCAGTACTTC.

The table lists this clonotype with many counts. The rearrangement joins TRBV27 to TRBJ2-1; TRBD1 is a possible D gene (5 bases). The V gene's germline CDR1 is MNHEY and CDR2 SMNVEV (reference sequence). V gave up 6 bases and J gave up 0 bases, with 12 bases separating them. This CDR3 region has 15 residues. CDR3 in DNA: TGTGCCAGCAGCTTAAGGGGTGGCTCCTACAATGAGCAGTTCTTC. Translation gives CASSLRGGSYNEQFF.

The V call is TRBV20-1, the J call TRBJ2-3; a weak D match, TRBD2 (5 bases). V shed 5 bases and J shed 4 bases, with 13 bases lying between them. CDR1 is DFQATT, CDR2 SNEGSKA, per germline (reference sequence). The CDR3 runs 13 residues. The CDR3 reads CSAVSMRADTQYF. The DNA for the CDR3 is TGCAGTGCTGTGTCTATGAGGGCAGATACGCAGTATTTT.

This clonotype was seen only a few times. This chain links TRBV10-3 with TRBJ2-2; 9 bases match TRBD2. Trimming at V came to 5 bases and at J to 4 bases, leaving 5 bases not matched to a gene. The CDR3 extends over 15 amino acids. CDR1 is ENHRY, CDR2 SYGVKD, per germline. The CDR3 nucleotides are TGTGCCATCAGTTTAGCGGGAGCGATCACCGGGGAGCTGTTTTTT. Encoded protein: CAISLAGAITGELFF.

The chain combines TRBV24-1 with TRBJ2-1; TRBD2 aligns across 7 bases. The junction had 4 bases not matched to a gene; V was cut back by 3 bases and J by 0 bases. Germline V CDR1 and CDR2: KGHDR, SFDVKD. The CDR3 covers 16 residues. Written as DNA, the CDR3 is TGTGCCACCAGTGATCGGCGGGGGAGCTCCTACAATGAGCAGTTCTTC. As protein: CATSDRRGSSYNEQFF.

The rearrangement joins TRBV12-3 or TRBV12-4 to TRBJ2-3; maybe TRBD1 (6 bases). V lost 3 bases and J 9 bases, leaving 22 bases between the germline ends. This CDR3 is 16 amino acids long. The CDR3 DNA reads as TGTGCCAGCAGTTTCTACCTGGGGGCAGCCGTCGGGACGCAGTATTTT. Translation gives CASSFYLGAAVGTQYF.

This clonotype was counted at least ten times. The chain couples TRBV12-3 or TRBV12-4 to TRBJ1-3; D is unclear. The CDR3 runs to 12 residues. Trimming took off 8 bases at V and 2 bases at J, with 7 bases between the two ends. This CDR3 is CASRIPGNTIYF. CDR3 bases: TGTGCCAGCCGGATACCTGGAAACACCATATATTTT.

This clonotype was counted between two and nine times. The chain employs TRBV27 and TRBJ2-2; D remains ambiguous. Germline V gene sequence: CDR1 MNHEY, CDR2 SMNVEV (reference sequence). The CDR3 consists of 13 residues. The V and J ends lost 3 bases and 4 bases respectively, with 6 bases between them. Here the CDR3 DNA reads TGTGCCAGCAGTTTTATCCTCACCGGGGAGCTGTTTTTT. Translation gives CASSFILTGELFF.

This clonotype appeared a few times. V and J are TRBV3-1 and TRBJ2-3; TRBD1 aligns across 9 bases. Germline CDR1 reads LGHDT; CDR2 reads YNNKEL (reference sequence). This CDR3 spans 15 amino acids. Losses at the gene ends were 6 bases for V and 5 bases for J; bases not matched to a gene: 9. The CDR3 nucleotides read TGTGCCAGCAGTCACGGACAGGGGCGAGGAGATACGCAGTATTTT. Encoded protein: CASSHGQGRGDTQYF.

The V call is TRBV5-4, the J call TRBJ2-3; 10 bases are shared with TRBD1. Looked up from germline, CDR1 is SGHNT and CDR2 is YYREEE (reference sequence). The junction had 7 bases not matched to a gene; V was cut back by 2 bases and J by 4 bases. The CDR3 consists of 16 residues. CDR3 amino acids: CASSFPGQGIADTQYF. The CDR3 nucleotides are TGTGCCAGCAGCTTCCCGGGACAGGGGATCGCAGATACGCAGTATTTT. Drawing the rest from reference TRBV5-4 and TRBJ2-3, the complete variable domain is ETGVTQSPTHLIKTRGQQVTLRCSSQSGHNTVSWYQQALGQGPQFIFQYYREEENGRGNFPPRFSGLQFPNYSSELNVNALELDDSALYLCASSFPGQGIADTQYFGPGTRLTVL.

This chain links TRBV10-3 with TRBJ1-1; D is undetermined. Germline V lookup: CDR1 ENHRY, CDR2 SYGVKD. Trimming took 4 bases from V and 3 from J, leaving 9 bases between them. The CDR3 length is 13 residues. CDR3 coding DNA: TGTGCCATCAGTGGAACAGCGGACACTGAAGCTTTCTTT. Amino acids: CAISGTADTEAFF.

This clonotype has just a few counts. The V and J genes are TRBV20-1 and TRBJ1-4; the D gene is possibly TRBD1 (5 bases). CDR1 and CDR2 (germline): DFQATT, SNEGSKA (reference sequence). The CDR3 has 12 amino acids. Trimming took 5 bases from V and 5 from J, leaving 9 bases between them. Written as DNA, the CDR3 is TGCAGTGCTGACGAGGGGAATGAAAAACTGTTTTTT. The encoded protein is CSADEGNEKLFF.

In this sample, this clonotype turned up many times. V is TRBV20-1 and J is TRBJ2-2; 8 bases agree with TRBD2. The CDR3 extends over 14 amino acids. V was pared by 5 bases and J by 0 bases, with 2 bases of the junction left unmatched. Germline CDR1 reads DFQATT; CDR2 reads SNEGSKA (reference sequence). The CDR3 DNA reads TGCAGTGCTTCGACTAGCGCGAACACCGGGGAGCTGTTTTTT. Its translation is CSASTSANTGELFF.

This sequence joins TRBV6-1 and TRBJ2-2; 7 nucleotides match TRBD1. This CDR3 has 15 residues. V was clipped by 8 bases and J by 3 bases; unmatched bases: 9. CDR1 is MNHNS, CDR2 SASEGT, per germline. As DNA, the CDR3 is TGTGCCAGCCAAAACCGGGACAGTGACACCGGGGAGCTGTTTTTT. It encodes CASQNRDSDTGELFF.

V is TRBV29-1 and J is TRBJ2-1, with 8 bases identical to TRBD2. Germline trimming cut 7 bases from V and 7 bases from J; bases unmatched to any gene: 9. Germline lookup yields CDR1 SQVTM and CDR2 ANQGSEA. This CDR3 contains 13 residues. The CDR3 spells CSARTSFMNEQFF. In DNA form, the CDR3 reads TGCAGCGCCCGGACTAGCTTCATGAATGAGCAGTTCTTC.

This clonotype was counted only a few times. V gene TRBV21-1 combines with J gene TRBJ2-1; the D call TRBD2 from the table was never checked on the DNA. TRBV21-1 is described as a pseudogene. The CDR3 has 17 amino acids. CDR3 region: CASSNLATGLTYNEQFF. The CDR3 bases are TGTGCCAGCAGCAACTTAGCGACCGGACTCACATACAATGAGCAGTTCTTC.